The clone carrying this TCR beta chain was counted ten times or more. This CDR3 region has 17 residues. Trimming cost V 5 bases and J 3 bases; bases outside gene matches: 12. The germline V gene has CDR1 SEHNR and CDR2 FQNEAQ (reference sequence). The data are from a study of T-cell reconstitution after alpha-beta-depleted transplantation in children. Unique molecular identifiers were incorporated during preparation of the TCRbeta library. TCRdb re-derived calls from the PCR reads in MiXCR, one entry per CDR3 protein. Of fewer than 150,000 distinct CDR3 sequences listed, 23% are singletons. The receptor's source is a male patient aged 2 to 9 who had a stem cell transplant for chronic granulomatous disease, so the T cells may come from the graft donor. This material consisted of PBMCs, mostly from graft donor cells, taken 180 days after TCRalphabeta/CD19-depleted stem cell transplant. This chain links TRBV7-9 with TRBJ1-2; 10 bases map to TRBD1. The CDR3 region is CASSPRQGAGNYYGYTF. CDR3 nucleotide sequence: TGTGCCAGCAGCCCGAGACAGGGGGCAGGGAACTACTATGGCTACACCTTC.